These 14 T cell receptor beta chains were all obtained from the same sample, sequenced in a study of OX40 agonist ivuxolimab in advanced cancers. Profiling relied on immunoSEQ multiplex PCR, and the TCRdb table lists in-frame clones only, not all of them. The repertoire holds tens of thousands of clones, about 91% seen once, with under 3.5% in the top ten. The sequences come from CD4+ or CD8+ T cells sorted from blood, collected in a trial of the OX40 agonist ivuxolimab. All receptors derive from an adult with an advanced solid tumor such as melanoma, head and neck, liver or kidney cancer.

The chain joins TRBV30 to TRBJ2-7; D is possibly TRBD2 (6 bases). Trimming removed 1 base at V and 2 bases at J, with 21 bases between. The CDR3 runs to 17 residues. Germline V gene lookup returns CDR1 GTSNPN and CDR2 SVGIG (reference sequence). The CDR3 DNA reads as TGTGCCTGGAGTGGGGGTGGAGGAGGGGCTCAGGCCTACGAGCAGTACTTC. It codes for CAWSGGGGGAQAYEQYF.

The chain combines TRBV18 with TRBJ2-4; D ambiguous. Germline lookup yields CDR1 KGHSH and CDR2 LQKENI. V lost 2 bases and J lost 1, with 12 bases in between. This CDR3 is 16 amino acids long. The CDR3 loop reads CASSPGVATAKNIQYF. DNA of the CDR3: TGTGCCAGCTCACCAGGGGTGGCGACGGCCAAAAACATTCAGTACTTC.

This clone turned up a few times. The chain couples TRBV13 to TRBJ1-2; D uncertain. There are 12 residues in the CDR3. CDR1 PRHDT and CDR2 FYEKMQ come from the germline V gene (reference sequence). Trimming pared 0 bases from V and 5 bases from J, leaving 4 bases between. The DNA for the CDR3 is TGTGCCAGCAGCTTAGGAAAGTATGGCTACACCTTC. Translating it yields CASSLGKYGYTF.

The chain joins TRBV28 to TRBJ1-1; D may be TRBD1 (6 bases). CDR1 MDHEN and CDR2 SYDVKM come from the germline V gene. Deletions cut 4 bases from V and 11 bases from J, with 14 bases between. The CDR3 runs 12 residues. CDR3 residues: CASSSTGRGAFF. CDR3 bases: TGTGCCAGCAGTTCCACAGGGCGGGGGGCTTTCTTT.

V is TRBV6-5 and J is TRBJ1-1, with D possibly matching TRBD1 (5 bases). V lost 4 bases and J 4 bases, leaving 13 bases between the germline ends. This CDR3 has 14 residues. The V gene's germline CDR1 is MNHEY and CDR2 SVGAGI. CDR3 sequence reads: CASSSPAGGTEAFF. For the CDR3, the DNA is TGTGCCAGCAGTTCCCCTGCGGGGGGCACTGAAGCTTTCTTT.

For this clone: An end of the junction does not agree with germline; a read error may underlie this. The genes are TRBV7-7 and TRBJ2-5; D gene ambiguous. There are 13 residues in the CDR3. Germline values: CDR1 SSHAT, CDR2 FNYEAQ (reference sequence). The CDR3 coding sequence is TGTGCTAGCAGCCTAAGGACCCAAGAGACCCAGTACTTC. Translation gives CASSLRTQETQYF. The full variable domain, its missing parts supplied by reference TRBV7-7 and TRBJ2-5, is GAGVSQSPRYKVTKRGQDVTLRCDPISSHATLYWYQQALGQGPEFLTYFNYEAQPDKSGLPSDRFSAERPEGSISTLTIQRTEQRDSAMYRCASSLRTQETQYFGPGTRLLVL.

The chain carries TRBV5-4 and TRBJ2-2, with 7 nucleotides matching TRBD1. The germline CDR1 and CDR2 sequences are SGHNT and YYREEE (reference sequence). V was clipped by 4 bases and J by 6 bases; unmatched bases: 9. The CDR3 contains 15 residues. The CDR3 region is CASSRTFTGAGELFF. CDR3 in DNA: TGTGCCAGCAGCCGAACCTTTACAGGGGCCGGGGAGCTGTTTTTT.

The V call is TRBV30, the J call TRBJ2-7, with TRBD1 matching over 7 bases. Germline-derived CDR1 and CDR2 are GTSNPN and SVGIG (reference sequence). This CDR3 has 14 amino acids. Trimming removed 2 bases from V and 1 base from J; junction bases left unmatched: 5. CDR3 loop: CAWSPGTVSYEQYF. CDR3 sequence (DNA): TGTGCCTGGAGTCCGGGGACAGTGTCCTACGAGCAGTACTTC.

This sequence joins TRBV6-1 and TRBJ2-1, with 7 nucleotides matching TRBD1. Germline V CDR1 and CDR2: MNHNS, SASEGT. Unmatched junction bases numbered 11, after V lost 0 bases and J lost 9 bases. The CDR3 runs 16 residues. The CDR3 region is CASSEARGQGVGEQFF. The CDR3 region has the DNA TGTGCCAGCAGTGAAGCGAGGGGCCAGGGGGTGGGTGAGCAGTTCTTC.

This clone was counted a few times. The chain couples TRBV4-1 to TRBJ2-7, with 8 bases identical to TRBD1. Trimming removed 2 bases from V and 5 bases from J; junction bases left unmatched: 23. This CDR3 has 20 residues. Germline lookup yields CDR1 MGHRA and CDR2 YSYEKL. CDR3 nucleotide sequence: TGCGCCAGCAGCCAACCTCTCCAACTTTTGCAGGGGGCGAAGATGAACGAGCAGTACTTC. Amino acids: CASSQPLQLLQGAKMNEQYF.

The rearrangement links TRBV7-9 to TRBJ1-5, with D unresolved. V was shortened by 7 bases and J by 2 bases, with 9 bases between the two germline ends. Germline V gives CDR1 SEHNR, CDR2 FQNEAQ (reference sequence). There are 13 residues in the CDR3. The CDR3 nucleotides are TGTGCCAGCACCGACGGACGCAATCAGCCCCAGCATTTT. Amino acids: CASTDGRNQPQHF.

V and J are TRBV10-1 and TRBJ2-7; 9 positions agree with TRBD2. V lost 4 bases to trimming and J lost 5 bases; unmatched junction nucleotides: 6. Looked up from germline, CDR1 is WNHNN and CDR2 is SYGVQD (reference sequence). The CDR3 extends over 14 amino acids. In nucleotides, the CDR3 is TGCGCCAGCAGTGTCAGAGCGGGAGGTGACGAGCAGTACTTC. Its protein product is CASSVRAGGDEQYF.

This rearrangement joins TRBV6-1 to TRBJ2-1; 8 bases match TRBD2. The CDR3 is 16 amino acids. With V trimmed by 4 bases and J by 9 bases, 14 bases remained unmatched. Germline CDR1 MNHNS, CDR2 SASEGT. Written as DNA, the CDR3 is TGTGCCAGCAGTGCCCGACGGGGCGCGGGAGGCTCTGAGCAGTTCTTC. It encodes CASSARRGAGGSEQFF.

V usage is TRBV30 and J usage is TRBJ1-3; TRBD1 matches at 7 bases. Germline assignment: CDR1 GTSNPN and CDR2 SVGIG (reference sequence). The CDR3 spans 13 residues. V trimming: 1 base; J trimming: 5 bases; junction bases outside the gene matches: 2. The DNA for the CDR3 is TGTGCCTGGAGTGAGGGGGCCAGAAACACCATATATTTT. It codes for CAWSEGARNTIYF.